The T cell receptor (beta chain) described here comes from a study of shared clonotypes between healthy human individuals. Regarding the study as a whole: Shared clonotypes: approximately 5.3% naive CD4, roughly 3.5% naive CD8, about 2.4% memory CD4, under 0.5% memory CD8.

This CDR3 has 15 amino acids. CDR1 is SGHAT, CDR2 FQNNGV, per germline. Trimming cost V 4 bases and J 12 bases; bases outside gene matches: 12. Comments on this clone: What it binds is unknown.

Libraries were prepared by immunoSEQ multiplex PCR; TCRdb keeps only in-frame clonotypes and omits some of them. The table shows about 980,000 clones, with 60% to 85% occurring only once. The source of this sequence is a man in his late teens or twenties in good health. J is TRBJ1-4 and V is TRBV11-2, with 9 bases fitting TRBD1. Sequencing was done on a sample of memory CD4+ T cells sorted from blood. Sample subset: CD45RA-negative fraction. CDR3 coding DNA: TGTGCCAGCAGCTCAAGCCTATCACAGGGGGCAGAACTGTTTTTT. It specifies CASSSSLSQGAELFF. Full variable domain (missing parts from reference TRBV11-2 and TRBJ1-4): EAGVAQSPRYKIIEKRQSVAFWCNPISGHATLYWYQQILGQGPKLLIQFQNNGVVDDSQLPKDRFSAERLKGVDSTLKIQPAKLEDSAVYLCASSSSLSQGAELFFGSGTQLSVL.